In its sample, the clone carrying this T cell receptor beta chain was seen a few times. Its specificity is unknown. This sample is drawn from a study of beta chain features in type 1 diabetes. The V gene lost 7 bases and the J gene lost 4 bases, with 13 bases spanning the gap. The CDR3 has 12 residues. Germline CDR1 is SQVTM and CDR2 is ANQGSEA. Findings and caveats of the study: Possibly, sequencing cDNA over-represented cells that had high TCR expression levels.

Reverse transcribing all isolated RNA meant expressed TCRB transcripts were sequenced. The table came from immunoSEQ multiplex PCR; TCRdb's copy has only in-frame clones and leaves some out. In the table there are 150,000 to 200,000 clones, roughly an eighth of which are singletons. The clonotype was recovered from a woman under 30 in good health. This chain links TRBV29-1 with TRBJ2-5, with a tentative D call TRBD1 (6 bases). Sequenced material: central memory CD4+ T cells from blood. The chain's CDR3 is CSGRIGGETQYF. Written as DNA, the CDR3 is TGCAGCGGACGTATAGGGGGAGAGACCCAGTACTTC.